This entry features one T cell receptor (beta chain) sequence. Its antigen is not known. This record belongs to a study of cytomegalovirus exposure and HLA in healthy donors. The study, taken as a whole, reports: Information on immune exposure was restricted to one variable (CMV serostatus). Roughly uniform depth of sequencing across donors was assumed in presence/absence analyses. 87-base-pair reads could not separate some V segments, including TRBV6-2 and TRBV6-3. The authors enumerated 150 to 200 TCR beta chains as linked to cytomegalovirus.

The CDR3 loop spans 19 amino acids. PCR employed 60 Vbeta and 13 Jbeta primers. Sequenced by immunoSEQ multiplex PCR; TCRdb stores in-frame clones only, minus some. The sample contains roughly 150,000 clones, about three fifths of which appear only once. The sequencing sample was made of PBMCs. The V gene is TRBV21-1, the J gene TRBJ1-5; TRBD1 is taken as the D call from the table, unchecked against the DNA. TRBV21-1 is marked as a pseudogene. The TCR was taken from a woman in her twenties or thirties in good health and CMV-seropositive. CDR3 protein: CASSKSLGQALGGNQPQHF. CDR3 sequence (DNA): TGTGCCAGCAGCAAATCTTTAGGACAGGCCCTTGGGGGCAATCAGCCCCAGCATTTT.